This T cell receptor (beta chain) derives from a study of blood T cell repertoires in COVID-19. Study context: Sites in the United States, Italy and Spain provided acute and convalescent COVID-19 samples.

This clone was seen more than once but under ten times. The germline V gene has CDR1 SGHTA and CDR2 FQGTGA. V gave up 1 base and J gave up 8 bases, with 12 bases separating them. The CDR3 is 15 amino acids. Per the original data handling: Reference gene primer amplification yielded estimated nucleated cell counts. Sequencing was performed with immunoSEQ multiplex PCR; in TCRdb, only in-frame clones are kept and a portion is missing. V and J calls and clone size are copied from that table; D and trimming were computed from the DNA. The repertoire has approximately 170,000 clones, 80% to 85% of them found once; the top ten carry under 13%.

Sequencing was done on a sample of peripheral blood. The chain combines TRBV7-3 with TRBJ1-6; D is possibly TRBD1 (5 bases). The sequence was collected from a man aged 65 to 79 with active or convalescent COVID-19. The CDR3 loop is CASSLSIGEDSPLHF. DNA of the CDR3: TGTGCCAGCAGCTTAAGCATAGGGGAGGATTCACCCCTCCACTTT.